This T cell receptor beta chain was sequenced in a study of shared T cell receptors in the human thymus. The method was immunoSEQ multiplex PCR; TCRdb's version includes in-frame clones alone and lacks a portion of them. The sample lists about 500,000 clones, around 78% occurring once. This CDR3 is built from 14 residues. Germline-derived CDR1 and CDR2 are MGHDK and SYGVNS. V was pared by 4 bases and J by 9 bases, with 18 bases between. Separately, the same data were catalogued under a study of human thymus T cells. That source adds: Donation came from healthy Finnish infants having corrective surgery for congenital heart defects. Corrective heart surgery yielded resections, and these provided the thymus tissue. Thymic and blood repertoires seemed to show skewed V and J gene use. A high degree of thymic repertoire overlap among unrelated individuals was reported in related research.

The sequence was obtained from a boy less than two years old with a congenital heart defect. Material for sequencing was thymocytes. The chain uses TRBV25-1 and TRBJ1-2; D is unclear. The CDR3 DNA follows: TGTGCCAGCAGTGCGGTGGGCACGATTCAGCGCTACACCTTC. It translates to CASSAVGTIQRYTF.